The 13 T cell receptor beta chains in this list originate from one sample, sequenced in a study of naive and memory T cell subsets. Adult healthy volunteers gave 2.5 ml peripheral blood for whole-blood RNA. For blood and skin samples, reverse transcription used TCR alpha and beta constant primers. MiXCR, applied by TCRdb to the 5' RACE reads, yields one record per CDR3 protein. This sample has over 20,000 distinct CDR3 sequences, with roughly 23% found just once. The source of these receptors is a female donor in good health.

This clonotype came up a few times. The J gene is TRBJ2-3, the V gene TRBV7-8, with D unclear. Germline-derived CDR1 and CDR2 are SGHVS and FQNEAQ. Trimming took 1 base from V and 5 from J, leaving 10 bases between them. The CDR3 consists of 14 residues. CDR3 protein: CASSLEGRGDTQYF. CDR3 sequence (DNA): TGTGCCAGCAGCTTAGAGGGCAGAGGAGATACGCAGTATTTT.

This clonotype is medium-sized (0.01 to 0.1%) within its sample. The chain is built from TRBV29-1 and TRBJ2-5, with D perhaps given as TRBD1 or TRBD2 (5 bases each). CDR1 and CDR2 (germline): SQVTM, ANQGSEA. V lost 6 bases, J lost 5 bases, and 16 bases lay in between. CDR3 length equals 13 residues. The CDR3 nucleotides are TGCAGCGTGGGGACCCCCTATAGGGAGACCCAGTACTTC. Its translation is CSVGTPYRETQYF.

This chain uses TRBV20-1 with TRBJ2-7, with 9 bases identical to TRBD1. The germline V gene encodes CDR1 DFQATT and CDR2 SNEGSKA (reference sequence). There are 12 residues in the CDR3. The ends lost 5 bases at V and 5 bases at J; junction bases unmatched: 4. The CDR3 region has the DNA TGCAGTGCTGGGGACAGGGCCCACGAGCAGTACTTC. This encodes CSAGDRAHEQYF.

This clonotype was seen a few times. The chain joins TRBV20-1 to TRBJ1-4; maybe TRBD1 (5 bases). CDR3 size: 13 residues. Trimming took 3 bases from V and 8 from J, leaving 13 bases between them. Germline CDR1 DFQATT, CDR2 SNEGSKA (reference sequence). For the CDR3, the DNA is TGCAGTGCTAGTTGGCAGGGATTCGAAAAACTGTTTTTT. Its protein product is CSASWQGFEKLFF.

V usage is TRBV29-1 and J usage is TRBJ2-2, with a possible D match to TRBD1 (5 bases). The V end was cut by 4 bases, the J end by 3 bases, with 12 bases between. In germline, CDR1 is SQVTM, CDR2 ANQGSEA. The CDR3 is made up of 14 amino acids. DNA for the CDR3: TGCAGCGTTGTAAAGGGGCCGGACACCGGGGAGCTGTTTTTT. Its translation is CSVVKGPDTGELFF.

The chain links TRBV29-1 to TRBJ1-6; D gene ambiguous. Germline CDR1 and CDR2: SQVTM and ANQGSEA. This CDR3 is built from 13 residues. Between the trimmed V and J ends, which lost 7 bases and 8 bases, there was a span of 15 bases. In DNA, the CDR3 is TGCAGCGCCCAAGGCACAGCCGATTCACCCCTCCACTTT. Translating gives CSAQGTADSPLHF.

This clonotype was counted many times. The chain recombines TRBV6-4 with TRBJ2-2; no definite D call. This CDR3 is 10 amino acids long. The germline V gene encodes CDR1 MRHNA and CDR2 SNTAGT. Trimming cost V 10 bases and J 6 bases, with 6 bases left between them. This CDR3 is CATGPGELFF. The CDR3 DNA reads TGTGCCACGGGCCCCGGGGAGCTGTTTTTT.

By proportion, this clonotype is medium-sized. The V and J genes are TRBV20-1 and TRBJ2-1; D not certain. The CDR3 is 13 residues long. V shed 0 bases and J shed 3 bases, with 6 bases lying between them. Germline CDR1 is DFQATT and CDR2 is SNEGSKA (reference sequence). The DNA for the CDR3 is TGCAGTGCTAGAGATTCCGTCTACAATGAGCAGTTCTTC. Translated: CSARDSVYNEQFF.

This clonotype is labeled medium-sized. The chain employs TRBV29-1 and TRBJ1-1; D not resolved. Germline CDR1 reads SQVTM; CDR2 reads ANQGSEA. This CDR3 has 13 residues. The V gene lost 6 bases and the J gene lost 0 bases, with 11 bases spanning the gap. This chain's CDR3 is CSVGIGLNTEAFF. CDR3 bases: TGCAGCGTCGGGATCGGGCTGAACACTGAAGCTTTCTTT.

This clonotype was recorded at least ten times. This chain uses TRBV30 with TRBJ1-5; 7 bases fit TRBD1. Germline V gives CDR1 GTSNPN, CDR2 SVGIG (reference sequence). Trimming removed 2 bases from V and 6 bases from J; junction bases left unmatched: 7. The CDR3 is made up of 14 amino acids. The CDR3 DNA reads as TGTGCCTGGAGTCTTAGACAGGGAGTTCAGCCCCAGCATTTT. Translated: CAWSLRQGVQPQHF.

This clonotype was counted only a few times. The rearrangement uses TRBV28 and TRBJ2-3; TRBD2 might be the D (7 bases). In germline, CDR1 is MDHEN, CDR2 SYDVKM. Trimming took 6 bases from V and 3 from J, leaving 19 bases between them. The CDR3 is 16 amino acids. The CDR3 region has the DNA TGTGCCAGCAGCTCCTTAGGTGGGGGGGCAACAGATACGCAGTATTTT. As protein: CASSSLGGGATDTQYF.

Ten or more counts support this clonotype. The chain couples TRBV21-1 to TRBJ2-7; the table assigns TRBD1, which was not confirmed against the DNA. TRBV21-1 is given as a pseudogene. There are 11 residues in the CDR3. CDR3: CASSRYRGQYF. The CDR3 nucleotides read TGTGCCAGCAGCAGATACAGGGGGCAGTACTTC.

This clonotype was observed at least ten times. The rearrangement joins TRBV7-8 to TRBJ2-7; 15 bases are a match to TRBD2. V gave up 5 bases and J gave up 3 bases; unmatched junction bases: 11. The germline gives CDR1 SGHVS, CDR2 FQNEAQ. This CDR3 comprises 18 residues. CDR3 sequence reads: CASSPGLAGGRALYEQYF. The CDR3 DNA reads TGTGCCAGCAGCCCGGGACTAGCGGGAGGAAGAGCTCTCTACGAGCAGTACTTC.